This T cell receptor (beta chain) is from a study of CD8+ T cells in alopecia areata. Study-level findings and limits: Researchers report lesional scalp, most notably alopecia totalis/universalis, outstripped normal scalp in clonality. Scalp specimens additionally yield sequences from normal skin's resident alphabeta T cells.

V shed 4 bases, J shed 4 bases, and the junction held 4 bases outside the gene matches. The CDR3 covers 13 residues. Germline V gene data show CDR1 as SQVTM and CDR2 as ANQGSEA. cDNA serving as the sequencing template came from extracted, reverse transcribed RNA. Sequenced by immunoSEQ multiplex PCR; TCRdb stores in-frame clones only, minus some. Of 170,000 or so clones listed, around three fifths were seen once; the top ten hold about 15%. The study team obtained lesional scalp punch biopsies and peripheral blood from alopecia areata patients. The table lists this clone with a few counts. Its specificity is not known. This sample also contains other DNA sequences that code for the same CDR3.

The V call is TRBV29-1, the J call TRBJ1-5, with 7 bases aligning to TRBD1. The sample here was CD4+ T cells sorted from blood, taken at week 0. The sequence was collected from a human donor with alopecia areata. The CDR3, as DNA: TGCAGCGTTGGGGACAGCCTTAATCAGCCCCAGCATTTT. Translation gives CSVGDSLNQPQHF. The whole variable domain, remainder taken from reference TRBV29-1 and TRBJ1-5, is SAVISQKPSRDICQRGTSLTIQCQVDSQVTMMFWYRQQPGQSLTLIATANQGSEATYESGFVIDKFPISRPNLTFSTLTVSNMSPEDSSIYLCSVGDSLNQPQHFGDGTRLSIL.